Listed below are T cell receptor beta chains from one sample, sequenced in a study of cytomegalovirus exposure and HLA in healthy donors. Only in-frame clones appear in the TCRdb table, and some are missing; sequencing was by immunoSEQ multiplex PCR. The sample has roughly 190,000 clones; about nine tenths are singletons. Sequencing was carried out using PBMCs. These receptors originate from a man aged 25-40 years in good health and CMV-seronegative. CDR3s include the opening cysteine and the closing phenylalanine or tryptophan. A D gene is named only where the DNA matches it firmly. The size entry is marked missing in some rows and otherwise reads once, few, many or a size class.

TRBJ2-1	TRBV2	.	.	CASSGTSTYNEQFF	TGTGCCAGCAGTGGGACTTCCACCTACAATGAGCAGTTCTTC
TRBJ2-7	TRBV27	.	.	CASSLGGRTYEQYF	TGTGCCAGCAGTTTAGGCGGGCGCACGTACGAGCAGTACTTC
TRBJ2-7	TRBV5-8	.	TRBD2	CASSYPQRLAASYEQYF	TGTGCCAGCAGCTATCCTCAAAGACTAGCGGCCTCCTACGAGCAGTACTTC
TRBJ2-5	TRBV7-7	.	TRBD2	CASSQSGLHETQYF	TGTGCTAGCAGCCAATCGGGACTACACGAGACCCAGTACTTC
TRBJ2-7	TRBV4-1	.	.	CASSQVFSGVGAVQYF	TGCGCCAGCAGCCAAGTTTTTTCCGGAGTAGGGGCAGTGCAGTACTTC
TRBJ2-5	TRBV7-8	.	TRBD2	CASSFQTSKETQYF	TGTGCCAGCAGCTTCCAGACTAGCAAGGAGACCCAGTACTTC
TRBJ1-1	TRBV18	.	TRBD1	CASSPSTGSEAFF	TGTGCCAGCTCACCCTCGACAGGGAGTGAAGCTTTCTTT
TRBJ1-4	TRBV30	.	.	CATQGFKSLPYEKLFF	TGTGCCACCCAGGGTTTTAAGAGTCTCCCTTATGAAAAACTGTTTTTT
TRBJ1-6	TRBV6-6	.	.	CASSYSTKGNRTLHF	TGTGCCAGCAGTTACTCGACAAAGGGGAATCGGACCCTCCACTTT
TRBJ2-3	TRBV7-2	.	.	CASSPHETDTQYF	TGTGCCAGCAGCCCCCACGAGACAGATACGCAGTATTTT
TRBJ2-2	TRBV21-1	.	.	CASSKGAGGLPWVGELFF	TGTGCCAGCAGCAAAGGGGCAGGGGGCTTGCCCTGGGTCGGGGAGCTGTTTTTT
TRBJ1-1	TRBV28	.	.	CASSSPFDSRGTEAFF	TGTGCCAGCAGTTCCCCCTTCGACTCCAGGGGAACTGAAGCTTTCTTT
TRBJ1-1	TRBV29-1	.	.	CSVDLTEINTEAFF	TGCAGCGTTGACCTGACAGAAATTAACACTGAAGCTTTCTTT
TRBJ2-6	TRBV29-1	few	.	CSVAQHSGANVLTF	TGCAGCGTTGCACAGCACTCTGGGGCCAACGTCCTGACTTTC
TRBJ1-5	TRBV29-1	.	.	CSVPGESNQPQHF	TGCAGCGTTCCAGGGGAGAGCAATCAGCCCCAGCATTTT
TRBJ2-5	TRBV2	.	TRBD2	CASTGTSGSFETQYF	TGTGCCAGCACCGGGACTAGCGGGAGTTTCGAGACCCAGTACTTC
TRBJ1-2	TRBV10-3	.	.	CAISRGGAEVGYTF	TGTGCCATCTCTAGGGGGGGCGCGGAAGTGGGCTACACCTTC
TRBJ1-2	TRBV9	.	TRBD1	CASRPDRGAHGYTF	TGTGCCAGCAGGCCGGACAGGGGGGCACATGGCTACACCTTC
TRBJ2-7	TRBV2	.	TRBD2	CASSEGLAGGYEQYF	TGTGCCAGCAGTGAAGGTCTAGCGGGGGGCTACGAGCAGTACTTC
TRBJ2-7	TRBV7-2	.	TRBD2	CASSWGTSGWQYF	TGTGCCAGCAGCTGGGGGACTAGCGGGTGGCAGTACTTC
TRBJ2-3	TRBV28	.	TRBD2	CASSFSGGGDTQYF	TGTGCCAGCAGTTTCAGCGGGGGCGGGGATACGCAGTATTTT
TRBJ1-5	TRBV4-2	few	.	CASSPQGYSNQPQHF	TGTGCCAGCAGCCCTCAGGGTTATAGCAATCAGCCCCAGCATTTT
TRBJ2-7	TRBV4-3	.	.	CASSQARGSDEQYF	TGCGCCAGCAGCCAGGCAAGGGGTTCAGACGAGCAGTACTTC
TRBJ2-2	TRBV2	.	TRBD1	CASSPLPRGTGRSTGELFF	TGTGCCAGCAGTCCCCTTCCCCGCGGGACAGGCCGTTCCACCGGGGAGCTGTTTTTT
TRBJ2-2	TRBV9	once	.	CASRLGGANTGELFF	TGTGCCAGTCGGCTCGGGGGAGCGAACACCGGGGAGCTGTTTTTT
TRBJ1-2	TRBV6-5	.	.	CASSYSSVTNYGYTF	TGTGCCAGCAGTTACTCCAGCGTAACTAACTATGGCTACACCTTC
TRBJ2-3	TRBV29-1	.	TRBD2	CSAVPGLAGTTDTQYF	TGCAGCGCGGTCCCGGGACTAGCGGGGACCACAGATACACAGTATTTT
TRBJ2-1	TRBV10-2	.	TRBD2	CASSAQLAGENNEQFF	TGCGCCAGCAGTGCTCAACTAGCGGGGGAGAACAATGAGCAGTTCTTC
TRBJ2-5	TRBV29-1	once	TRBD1	CSVGTGEETQYF	TGCAGCGTTGGCACAGGGGAAGAGACCCAGTACTTC
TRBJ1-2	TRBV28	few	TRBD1	CASILYWTGNEQHGYTF	TGTGCCAGCATCCTATATTGGACAGGAAATGAGCAACATGGCTACACCTTC
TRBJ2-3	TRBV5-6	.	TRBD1	CASTGIQGAYLDTQYF	TGTGCCAGCACCGGGATACAGGGGGCGTATTTAGATACGCAGTATTTT
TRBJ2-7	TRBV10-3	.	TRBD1	CAIKDRYFMDEQYF	TGTGCCATCAAGGACAGGTACTTTATGGACGAGCAGTACTTC
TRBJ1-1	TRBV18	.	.	CASSLMTALGTEAFF	TGTGCCAGCTCACTTATGACAGCCCTGGGCACTGAAGCTTTCTTT
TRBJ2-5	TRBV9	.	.	CASNFLPQETQYF	TGTGCCAGCAACTTTCTACCTCAAGAGACCCAGTACTTC
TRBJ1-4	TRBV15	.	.	CATSRAPGTTNEKLFF	TGTGCCACCAGCAGGGCCCCCGGGACAACTAATGAAAAACTGTTTTTT
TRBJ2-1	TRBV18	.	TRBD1	CASSPGDSVNEQFF	TGTGCCAGCTCACCGGGGGACAGCGTAAATGAGCAGTTCTTC
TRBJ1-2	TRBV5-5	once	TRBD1	CASSFPTGEGYTF	TGTGCCAGCAGCTTCCCGACAGGGGAAGGCTACACCTTC
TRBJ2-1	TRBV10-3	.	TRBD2	CAISEPTSDWDNEQFF	TGTGCCATCAGTGAACCAACTAGCGATTGGGACAATGAGCAGTTCTTC
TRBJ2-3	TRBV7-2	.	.	CASSSLGLTDTQYF	TGTGCCAGCAGCTCGCTTGGACTCACAGATACGCAGTATTTT
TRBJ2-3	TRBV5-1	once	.	CASSLEQNTDTQYF	TGCGCCAGCAGCTTGGAACAGAATACAGATACGCAGTATTTT
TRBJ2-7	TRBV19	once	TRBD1	CASSDGDRVYEQYF	TGTGCCAGTAGTGACGGGGACAGGGTCTACGAGCAGTACTTC
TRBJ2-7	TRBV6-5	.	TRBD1	CASSLTGNSYEQYF	TGTGCCAGCAGTTTGACAGGGAACTCCTACGAGCAGTACTTC
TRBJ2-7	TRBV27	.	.	CASRLTPYEQYF	TGTGCCAGCAGACTAACGCCCTACGAGCAGTACTTC
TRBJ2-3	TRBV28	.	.	CASSLSGTGTDTQYF	TGTGCCAGCAGCCTTAGCGGGACAGGCACAGATACGCAGTATTTT
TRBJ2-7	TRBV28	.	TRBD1	CASSFADRGLREQYF	TGTGCCAGCAGTTTTGCCGACAGGGGGCTGCGGGAGCAGTACTTC
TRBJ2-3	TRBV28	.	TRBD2	CASTRGEAGGFSDTQYF	TGTGCCAGCACCAGAGGAGAGGCGGGGGGTTTTTCAGATACGCAGTATTTT
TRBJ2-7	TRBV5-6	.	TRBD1	CASSPGRTGRYEQYF	TGTGCCAGCAGTCCTGGACGGACAGGGCGCTACGAGCAGTACTTC
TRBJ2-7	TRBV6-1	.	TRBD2	CASSVGTSGSYEQYF	TGTGCCAGCAGTGTGGGGACTAGTGGCTCCTACGAGCAGTACTTC
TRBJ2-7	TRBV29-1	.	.	CSVKDRGATYEQYF	TGCAGCGTAAAAGACCGGGGGGCCACCTACGAGCAGTACTTC
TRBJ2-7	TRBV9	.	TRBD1	CARGTGGGEQYF	TGTGCCAGAGGGACAGGGGGAGGGGAGCAGTACTTC